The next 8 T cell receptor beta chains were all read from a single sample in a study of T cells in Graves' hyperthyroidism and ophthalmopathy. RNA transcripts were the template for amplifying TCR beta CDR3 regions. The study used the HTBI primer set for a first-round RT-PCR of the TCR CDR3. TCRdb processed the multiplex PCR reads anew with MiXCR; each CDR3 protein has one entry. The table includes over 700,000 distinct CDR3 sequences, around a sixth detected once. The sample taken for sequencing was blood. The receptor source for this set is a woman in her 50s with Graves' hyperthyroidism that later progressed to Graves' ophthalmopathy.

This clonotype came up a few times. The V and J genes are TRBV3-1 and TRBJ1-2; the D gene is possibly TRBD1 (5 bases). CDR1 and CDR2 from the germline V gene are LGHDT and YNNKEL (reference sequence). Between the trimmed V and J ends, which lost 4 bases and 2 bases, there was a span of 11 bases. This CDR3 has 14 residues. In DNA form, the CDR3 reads TGTGCCAGCAGCCTATACGACAGCAACTATGGCTACACCTTC. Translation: CASSLYDSNYGYTF.

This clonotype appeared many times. The CDR3 DNA follows: TGTGCCAGCAGTGCCTCCCGGGACGCTTCATTACTCGGGGGCTACACCTTC. Translating it yields CASSASRDASLLGGYTF. The chain joins TRBV2 to TRBJ1-2, with D maybe TRBD1 (5 bases). CDR1 is SNHLY, CDR2 FYNNEI, per germline. This CDR3 region has 17 residues. The V and J ends lost 4 bases and 8 bases respectively, with 26 bases between them.

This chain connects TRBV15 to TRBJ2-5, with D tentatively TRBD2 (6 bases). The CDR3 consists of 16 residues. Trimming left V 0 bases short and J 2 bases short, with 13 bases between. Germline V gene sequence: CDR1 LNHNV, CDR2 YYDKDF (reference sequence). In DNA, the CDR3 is TGTGCCACCAGCAGAGACCCCGGGACTCCTCAAGAGACCCAGTACTTC. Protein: CATSRDPGTPQETQYF.

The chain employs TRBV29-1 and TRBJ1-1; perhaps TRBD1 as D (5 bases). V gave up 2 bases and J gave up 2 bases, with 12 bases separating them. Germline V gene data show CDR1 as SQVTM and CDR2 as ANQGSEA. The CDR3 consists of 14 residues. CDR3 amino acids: CSVEPGRVNTEAFF. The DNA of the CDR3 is TGCAGCGTTGAACCGGGCAGGGTAAACACTGAAGCTTTCTTT.

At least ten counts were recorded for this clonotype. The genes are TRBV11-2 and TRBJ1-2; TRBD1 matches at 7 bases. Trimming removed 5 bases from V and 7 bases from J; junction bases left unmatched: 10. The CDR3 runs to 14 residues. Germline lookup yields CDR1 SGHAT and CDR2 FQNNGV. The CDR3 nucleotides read TGTGCCAGCAGCCAAAGTTCTACAGGGGCTGGCTACACCTTC. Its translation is CASSQSSTGAGYTF.

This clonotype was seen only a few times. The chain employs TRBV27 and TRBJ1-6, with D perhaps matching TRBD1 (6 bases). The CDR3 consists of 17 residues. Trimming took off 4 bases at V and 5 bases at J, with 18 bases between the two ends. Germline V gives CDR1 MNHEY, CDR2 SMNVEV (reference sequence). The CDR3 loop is CASSSTSETGNNSPLHF. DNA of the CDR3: TGTGCCAGCAGTTCTACCAGCGAGACAGGAAATAATTCACCCCTCCACTTT.

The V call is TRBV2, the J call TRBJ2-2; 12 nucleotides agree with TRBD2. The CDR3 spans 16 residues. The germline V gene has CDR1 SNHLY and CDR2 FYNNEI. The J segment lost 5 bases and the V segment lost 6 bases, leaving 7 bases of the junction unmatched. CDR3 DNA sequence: TGTGCCAGCAGGCTGACTAGCGGGGGCCTGACCGGGGAGCTGTTTTTT. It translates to CASRLTSGGLTGELFF.

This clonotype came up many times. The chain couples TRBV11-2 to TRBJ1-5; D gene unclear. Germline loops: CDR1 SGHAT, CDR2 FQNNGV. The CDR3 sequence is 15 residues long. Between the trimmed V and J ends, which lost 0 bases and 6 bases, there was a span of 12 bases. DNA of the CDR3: TGTGCCAGCAGCTTAGATCAGAACCCGAGTCAGCCCCAGCATTTT. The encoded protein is CASSLDQNPSQPQHF.